The 9 T cell receptor beta chains in this list originate from one sample, sequenced in a study of T cell responses to AZD1222 COVID-19 vaccine. Using immunoSEQ multiplex PCR, the repertoire was profiled, and TCRdb retains in-frame clones only, with some absent. The sample consists of just under 55,000 clones, more than 70% of them appearing once. Material: peripheral blood, obtained on day 0 of AZD1222 vaccination. The receptors derive from an adult in good health.

There are a few counts of this clone. V gene TRBV29-1 combines with J gene TRBJ1-6; 8 bases are a match to TRBD1. CDR1 and CDR2 (germline): SQVTM, ANQGSEA. The junction had 6 bases not matched to a gene; V was cut back by 6 bases and J by 5 bases. There are 14 residues in the CDR3. The CDR3 region is CSVRQGTDNSPLHF. CDR3 nucleotide sequence: TGCAGCGTAAGACAGGGGACGGATAATTCACCCCTCCACTTT.

This chain links TRBV5-1 with TRBJ1-1; weak D call: TRBD1 (5 bases). V lost 7 bases and J lost 1, with 11 bases in between. The CDR3 loop spans 13 amino acids. The germline V gene encodes CDR1 SGHRS and CDR2 YFSETQ. Here the CDR3 reads CASARGTNTEAFF. The CDR3 DNA reads TGCGCCAGCGCGCGGGGGACGAACACTGAAGCTTTCTTT.

The chain joins TRBV19 to TRBJ1-6; D possibly corresponds to TRBD1 (5 bases). Germline V gives CDR1 LNHDA, CDR2 SQIVND (reference sequence). The CDR3 has 13 amino acids. The ends were cut back, 6 bases at V and 5 bases at J, with 8 bases in the middle. The CDR3 sequence is CASRGLHNSPLHF. CDR3 DNA sequence: TGTGCCAGTAGGGGACTCCATAATTCACCCCTCCACTTT.

This clone was observed once. The chain uses TRBV7-2 and TRBJ2-1; 7 bases are shared with TRBD2. This CDR3 has 16 residues. The V gene end was trimmed by 5 bases and the J gene end by 7 bases; junction bases not matched to a gene: 14. Germline CDR1 SGHTA, CDR2 FQGNSA. In DNA form, the CDR3 reads TGTGCCAGCAGCCTAGGACGGGGGGAAGGGGTTAATGAGCAGTTCTTC. It specifies CASSLGRGEGVNEQFF.

The chain is built from TRBV5-4 and TRBJ2-1; 8 bases map to TRBD1. J was trimmed by 4 bases and V by 4 bases; bases with no gene match: 7. This CDR3 spans 15 amino acids. CDR1 and CDR2 from the germline V gene are SGHNT and YYREEE (reference sequence). The CDR3 DNA reads as TGTGCCAGCAGCCCGGGACAGGATGCTTACAATGAGCAGTTCTTC. It codes for CASSPGQDAYNEQFF. Full variable domain (rest looked up from reference TRBV5-4 and TRBJ2-1): ETGVTQSPTHLIKTRGQQVTLRCSSQSGHNTVSWYQQALGQGPQFIFQYYREEENGRGNFPPRFSGLQFPNYSSELNVNALELDDSALYLCASSPGQDAYNEQFFGPGTRLTVL.

J is TRBJ2-1 and V is TRBV7-2; 7 nucleotides agree with TRBD2. Trimming took 4 bases from V and 4 from J; bases not matched to a gene: 13. The CDR3 has 17 residues. From germline, CDR1 is SGHTA and CDR2 FQGNSA. This CDR3 is CASSSDSALASYNEQFF. The CDR3 DNA sequence: TGTGCCAGCAGCTCAGACTCGGCACTAGCGTCTTACAATGAGCAGTTCTTC.

The rearrangement links TRBV27 to TRBJ2-2; D is possibly TRBD1 (7 bases). The CDR3 loop spans 12 amino acids. Per the germline V gene, CDR1 is MNHEY and CDR2 is SMNVEV (reference sequence). V dropped 11 bases and J dropped 8 bases, with 15 bases sitting between them. CDR3 protein: CAAEGAKGELFF. The CDR3 DNA follows: TGTGCCGCGGAGGGGGCTAAGGGGGAGCTGTTTTTT.

The rearrangement links TRBV27 to TRBJ2-3; D perhaps matches TRBD1 (5 bases). V lost 6 bases to trimming and J lost 2 bases, with 15 bases between them. The germline V gene encodes CDR1 MNHEY and CDR2 SMNVEV (reference sequence). This CDR3 has 15 amino acids. The CDR3 loop is CASSPVGLFTDTQYF. CDR3 DNA sequence: TGTGCCAGCAGCCCGGTGGGGCTATTCACAGATACGCAGTATTTT.

The chain uses TRBV28 and TRBJ1-1, with TRBD1 as a possible D gene (6 bases). CDR1 is MDHEN, CDR2 SYDVKM, per germline. V lost 10 bases and J 6 bases, leaving 24 bases between the germline ends. This CDR3 spans 15 amino acids. For the CDR3, the DNA is TGTGCCACCAAGACCTCGGGGGCAGGTAACGCTGAAGCTTTCTTT. This encodes CATKTSGAGNAEAFF.